The 30 T cell receptor beta chains below all came from one sample that was sequenced in a study of cytomegalovirus exposure and HLA in healthy donors. Primers: 60 Vbeta forward and 13 Jbeta reverse. Data came from immunoSEQ multiplex PCR; TCRdb stores just in-frame clones and leaves some out. Of about 160,000 clones listed, 75% to 85% were seen once; the top ten hold around 6.3%. Input material: PBMCs. The receptor set was obtained from a man aged 50 to 59 in good health and CMV-seropositive.

The chain combines TRBV5-4 with TRBJ1-1; 10 nucleotides line up with TRBD1. The CDR3 consists of 14 residues. V lost 8 bases and J lost 3; bases outside the gene matches: 7. The germline CDR1 and CDR2 sequences are SGHNT and YYREEE (reference sequence). In nucleotides, the CDR3 is TGTGCCAGGCGAAAGGGGACAGGGGACACTGAAGCTTTCTTT. Amino acids: CARRKGTGDTEAFF.

This chain uses TRBV7-2 with TRBJ2-6, with 7 positions matching TRBD1. The length of the CDR3 is 17 residues. Per the germline V gene, CDR1 is SGHTA and CDR2 is FQGNSA. V shed 5 bases, J shed 0 bases, and the junction held 7 bases outside the gene matches. This chain's CDR3 is CASSKGQIHSGANVLTF. CDR3 in DNA: TGTGCCAGCAGCAAGGGACAGATTCACTCTGGGGCCAACGTCCTGACTTTC.

The chain combines TRBV28 with TRBJ1-2; D not certain. This CDR3 region has 13 residues. CDR1 and CDR2 (germline): MDHEN, SYDVKM. Trimming cost V 10 bases and J 6 bases, with 18 bases left between them. Here the CDR3 reads CATGIEDTHGYTF. CDR3 coding DNA: TGTGCCACCGGGATCGAGGATACGCATGGCTACACCTTC.

The chain employs TRBV2 and TRBJ1-2; 10 bases fit TRBD1. The CDR3 has 12 residues. Unmatched junction bases numbered 4, after V lost 7 bases and J lost 8 bases. Germline V gives CDR1 SNHLY, CDR2 FYNNEI. The CDR3 DNA sequence: TGTGCCAGCACTCTGACAGGGGGCGGCTACACCTTC. It specifies CASTLTGGGYTF.

The J gene is TRBJ2-5, the V gene TRBV5-6; D might be TRBD2 (6 bases). Germline CDR1 is SGHDT and CDR2 is YYEEEE. The CDR3 is made up of 13 amino acids. V was trimmed by 3 bases and J by 5 bases, leaving 11 bases between them. CDR3 sequence: CASSSLARETQYF. CDR3 coding DNA: TGTGCCAGCAGCTCACTAGCTCGTGAGACCCAGTACTTC.

The rearrangement joins TRBV27 to TRBJ2-7; D remains ambiguous. The CDR3 consists of 14 residues. Germline CDR1 reads MNHEY; CDR2 reads SMNVEV (reference sequence). V was shortened by 4 bases and J by 1 base, with 11 bases between the two germline ends. As DNA, the CDR3 is TGTGCCAGCAGTTATCTAGGAGTATCCTACGAGCAGTACTTC. Its protein product is CASSYLGVSYEQYF.

There are a few counts of this clone. This chain links TRBV7-2 with TRBJ1-5; D possibly corresponds to TRBD1 (6 bases). Germline assignment: CDR1 SGHTA and CDR2 FQGNSA. The CDR3 has 15 residues. V was shortened by 6 bases and J by 4 bases, with 16 bases between the two germline ends. The CDR3 DNA follows: TGTGCCAGCAGACGGGACATCTACTATAATCAGCCCCAGCATTTT. This gives the protein CASRRDIYYNQPQHF.

CDR3 protein: CASSLRGGVNTEAFF. The CDR3 nucleotides read TGTGCCAGCAGTTTACGGGGGGGGGTGAACACTGAAGCTTTCTTT. V gene TRBV27 combines with J gene TRBJ1-1; a weak D match, TRBD1 (5 bases). Trimming removed 2 bases at V and 0 bases at J, with 10 bases between. The CDR3 covers 15 residues. Germline lookup yields CDR1 MNHEY and CDR2 SMNVEV (reference sequence).

This clone came up a few times. The CDR3 sequence: CASSVGQGRAEAFF. The DNA for the CDR3 is TGTGCCAGCAGCGTGGGACAGGGGCGGGCAGAAGCTTTCTTT. V is TRBV7-3 and J is TRBJ1-1, with TRBD1 matching over 10 bases. The germline gives CDR1 SGHTA, CDR2 FQGTGA. With 5 bases clipped from V and 8 bases from J, the junction kept 8 bases outside the gene matches. This CDR3 region has 14 residues. The full variable domain, its missing parts supplied by reference TRBV7-3 and TRBJ1-1, is GAGVSQTPSNKVTEKGKYVELRCDPISGHTALYWYRQSLGQGPEFLIYFQGTGAADDSGLPNDRFFAVRPEGSVSTLKIQRTERGDSAVYLCASSVGQGRAEAFFGQGTRLTVV.

This clone was picked up a small number of times. The V call is TRBV14, the J call TRBJ2-3; the D is unclear. The CDR3 spans 12 residues. The germline V gene encodes CDR1 SGHDN and CDR2 FVKESK. The V gene lost 3 bases and the J gene lost 3 bases, with 4 bases spanning the gap. The DNA of the CDR3 is TGTGCCAGCAGCCATAATACAGATACGCAGTATTTT. Amino acid sequence: CASSHNTDTQYF.

The CDR3 DNA reads TGCGCCAGCAGCCCTGACAGGGGAGACTATGGCTACACCTTC. Amino acids: CASSPDRGDYGYTF. The rearrangement joins TRBV5-1 to TRBJ1-2; 8 bases align to TRBD1. This CDR3 is 14 amino acids long. The J segment lost 3 bases and the V segment lost 4 bases, leaving 5 bases of the junction unmatched. Germline V CDR1 and CDR2: SGHRS, YFSETQ.

This clone was detected only once. The V gene is TRBV2, the J gene TRBJ2-2; perhaps TRBD2 as D (6 bases). The CDR3 consists of 14 residues. CDR1 is SNHLY, CDR2 FYNNEI, per germline. The V end was cut by 3 bases, the J end by 7 bases, with 12 bases between. For the CDR3, the DNA is TGTGCCAGCAGTGATCTGGGGGGAATCGGGGAGCTGTTTTTT. Its protein product is CASSDLGGIGELFF.

As concerns this clone: The sample holds other DNA sequences that translate to the same CDR3. V and J are TRBV6-5 and TRBJ1-5; TRBD1 aligns across 7 bases. CDR1 is MNHEY and CDR2 is SVGAGI in the germline V gene. V lost 6 bases to trimming and J lost 1 base; unmatched junction nucleotides: 6. The CDR3 extends over 15 amino acids. CDR3 sequence (DNA): TGTGCCAGCAGCCGACAGGGAGGAAGCAATCAGCCCCAGCATTTT. It yields the protein CASSRQGGSNQPQHF.

The chain is built from TRBV30 and TRBJ1-2; D possibly corresponds to TRBD1 (5 bases). The CDR3 length is 13 residues. Germline V gene lookup returns CDR1 GTSNPN and CDR2 SVGIG (reference sequence). V dropped 0 bases and J dropped 5 bases, with 10 bases sitting between them. This CDR3 reads CAWSVDILYGYTF. The CDR3 bases are TGTGCCTGGAGTGTGGACATTCTTTATGGCTACACCTTC.

The V and J genes are TRBV12-5 and TRBJ1-3; the match to TRBD1 covers 7 bases. The length of the CDR3 is 16 residues. Germline lookup yields CDR1 LGHNT and CDR2 FRNRAP. V was pared by 0 bases and J by 1 base, with 3 bases of the junction left unmatched. The CDR3 is CASGLVQGGSGNTIYF. CDR3 in DNA: TGTGCTAGTGGTTTGGTCCAGGGGGGATCTGGAAACACCATATATTTT.

This rearrangement joins TRBV28 to TRBJ2-7, with D unclear. Germline V gives CDR1 MDHEN, CDR2 SYDVKM. This CDR3 is 12 amino acids long. Trimming pared 5 bases from V and 4 bases from J, leaving 9 bases between. Here the CDR3 reads CASSPPGYEQYF. The DNA of the CDR3 is TGTGCCAGCAGTCCCCCAGGATACGAGCAGTACTTC.

The gene calls are TRBV5-1 and TRBJ2-1; TRBD2 agrees at 9 bases. The CDR3 runs 16 residues. Germline CDR1 is SGHRS and CDR2 is YFSETQ. Trimming took 2 bases from V and 7 from J; bases not matched to a gene: 10. The CDR3 reads CASSLASREGLNEQFF. DNA of the CDR3: TGCGCCAGCAGCTTAGCCTCGCGGGAGGGCCTGAATGAGCAGTTCTTC.

The table lists this clone with a count of one. This chain connects TRBV6-5 to TRBJ1-1; 11 bases map to TRBD1. V shed 5 bases, J shed 4 bases, and the junction held 3 bases outside the gene matches. The CDR3 runs 14 residues. Per the germline V gene, CDR1 is MNHEY and CDR2 is SVGAGI. In nucleotides, the CDR3 is TGTGCCAGCAGTCGGGACAGGGGGACCACTGAAGCTTTCTTT. Translating gives CASSRDRGTTEAFF.

A few counts support this clone. The chain has TRBV4-1 and TRBJ2-3; the match to TRBD2 covers 7 bases. The CDR3 has 20 amino acids. Unmatched junction bases numbered 18, after V lost 3 bases and J lost 0 bases. The germline V gene encodes CDR1 MGHRA and CDR2 YSYEKL. CDR3 in amino acids: CASSQGRTSAIAPSTDTQYF. The CDR3 coding sequence is TGCGCCAGCAGCCAGGGACGAACTAGCGCAATAGCCCCTAGCACAGATACGCAGTATTTT.

The J gene is TRBJ2-5, the V gene TRBV23-1; 10 bases are shared with TRBD2. TRBV23-1 is noted as an ORF with a role that remains uncertain. This CDR3 contains 20 residues. The ends lost 2 bases at V and 3 bases at J; junction bases unmatched: 18. The CDR3: CASSQRVGAKVGTSEETQYF. The CDR3 DNA follows: TGCGCCAGCAGTCAACGGGTAGGGGCAAAAGTCGGGACTAGCGAAGAGACCCAGTACTTC.

In this sample, this clone turned up a few times. The chain recombines TRBV28 with TRBJ1-1, with unresolved D. CDR3 length: 14 residues. The V end lost 5 bases, the J end lost 0 bases, and 10 bases lay between the germline ends. Germline values: CDR1 MDHEN, CDR2 SYDVKM. CDR3 region: CASSLPGLNTEAFF. CDR3 coding DNA: TGTGCCAGCAGTCTCCCGGGTCTGAACACTGAAGCTTTCTTT.

The chain links TRBV19 to TRBJ2-4, with 10 positions matching TRBD1. Per germline, CDR1 LNHDA and CDR2 SQIVND (reference sequence). J gave up 5 bases and V 4 bases, and 5 bases lay outside the gene matches. This CDR3 has 15 amino acids. The CDR3 region has the DNA TGTGCCAGTAGTACGGGACAGGGGATCGAAAACATTCAGTACTTC. Amino acids: CASSTGQGIENIQYF.

This clone was observed a few times. The V call is TRBV30, the J call TRBJ2-7; possibly TRBD2 for D (6 bases). Per germline, CDR1 GTSNPN and CDR2 SVGIG (reference sequence). The CDR3 covers 13 residues. The V end lost 4 bases, the J end lost 5 bases, and 15 bases lay between the germline ends. DNA for the CDR3: TGTGCCTGGAATAGCGGAGTCCTTGACGAGCAGTACTTC. It translates to CAWNSGVLDEQYF.

The chain uses TRBV12-5 and TRBJ2-2, with TRBD2 matching 8 bases. The CDR3 sequence is 16 residues long. CDR1 is LGHNT and CDR2 is FRNRAP in the germline V gene. Trimming cost V 6 bases and J 4 bases; bases outside gene matches: 10. For the CDR3, the DNA is TGTGCTAGTGGGGACATGAGCGGGAGTGGCACCGGGGAGCTGTTTTTT. Its translation: CASGDMSGSGTGELFF.

The J gene is TRBJ2-7, the V gene TRBV2; 7 positions agree with TRBD2. V lost 4 bases and J lost 3; bases outside the gene matches: 3. The germline CDR1 and CDR2 sequences are SNHLY and FYNNEI. The CDR3 has 13 amino acids. CDR3 sequence reads: CASSGDYLYEQYF. The CDR3 DNA sequence: TGTGCCAGCAGTGGGGACTACCTCTACGAGCAGTACTTC.

The chain uses TRBV7-9 and TRBJ2-7, with D tentatively TRBD1 or TRBD2 (8 bases each). Germline V lookup: CDR1 SEHNR, CDR2 FQNEAQ (reference sequence). V lost 9 bases to trimming and J lost 3 bases, with 18 bases between them. The CDR3 has 14 amino acids. This chain's CDR3 is CASSGAGQVYEQYF. DNA of the CDR3: TGTGCCAGTAGCGGGGCGGGACAGGTCTACGAGCAGTACTTC.

The chain employs TRBV10-3 and TRBJ2-3; D may be TRBD2 (5 bases). Trimming cost V 10 bases and J 6 bases, with 26 bases left between them. Germline assignment: CDR1 ENHRY and CDR2 SYGVKD. This CDR3 spans 16 amino acids. For the CDR3, the DNA is TGTGCCACCGCAAGAGACTATACCGAGCTAGGGGATACGCAGTATTTT. Protein product: CATARDYTELGDTQYF.

This chain joins TRBV5-1 and TRBJ2-3; weak D call: TRBD2 (5 bases). Germline loops: CDR1 SGHRS, CDR2 YFSETQ. Between the trimmed V and J ends, which lost 0 bases and 2 bases, there was a span of 10 bases. The CDR3 contains 15 residues. CDR3 loop: CASSLGNGNTDTQYF. DNA of the CDR3: TGCGCCAGCAGCTTGGGAAACGGGAACACAGATACGCAGTATTTT.

In its sample, this clone was seen once. J is TRBJ2-7 and V is TRBV19; the match to TRBD1 covers 8 bases. The V and J ends lost 3 bases and 6 bases, in that order; junction bases with no gene match: 4. The germline V gene has CDR1 LNHDA and CDR2 SQIVND (reference sequence). The CDR3 is made up of 13 amino acids. The CDR3 reads CASSIQGAGEQYF. CDR3 DNA sequence: TGTGCCAGTAGTATTCAGGGGGCCGGCGAGCAGTACTTC.

The V call is TRBV10-3, the J call TRBJ1-1; D is unclear. V was clipped by 3 bases and J by 1 base, with 9 bases between them. This CDR3 comprises 14 residues. Germline V gene data show CDR1 as ENHRY and CDR2 as SYGVKD. This CDR3 reads CAISDGAGNTEAFF. The CDR3 DNA is TGTGCCATCAGTGATGGTGCCGGGAACACTGAAGCTTTCTTT.